The sequence of this T cell receptor beta chain was determined in a study of blood T cell repertoires in COVID-19. In the study overall: Acute-phase and convalescent COVID-19 samples originated in the United States, Italy and Spain. In each case, the material was cDNA or gDNA derived from T cells, B-cell-depleted T cells, or PBMCs.

V lost 5 bases and J lost 13, with 15 bases in between. In germline, CDR1 is SGHRS, CDR2 YFSETQ. The CDR3 has 12 amino acids. Authors' processing steps: Amplification of reference gene primers was used by the study to estimate nucleated cell counts. Profiling relied on immunoSEQ multiplex PCR, and the TCRdb table lists in-frame clones only, not all of them. V and J calls and clone size are those listed in that table; D and trimming were worked out from the DNA. This sample has around 270,000 clones, with roughly 90% found just once. The J gene is TRBJ1-4, the V gene TRBV5-1; tentatively, D is TRBD1 (5 bases). Sequences were obtained from peripheral blood. The origin of this receptor is a man aged 25 to 40 with acute or convalescent COVID-19. CDR3 DNA sequence: TGCGCCAGCAGTCCCCAAGGGGAATTACTGTTTTTT. Translating it yields CASSPQGELLFF.